These 9 T cell receptor beta chains share one sample of origin, sequenced in a study of glioma-infiltrating T cells after dendritic cell vaccination. TCRdb's copy holds only in-frame clones and misses some; the assay was immunoSEQ multiplex PCR. The repertoire includes roughly 62,000 clones, roughly 80% of them detected once, and about 15% sits in the top ten. The time point: after dendritic cell vaccination, including at tumor progression/relapse. The input for sequencing was blood, taken after dendritic cell vaccination. The receptors here all came from a human donor with glioblastoma.

The V gene is TRBV25-1, the J gene TRBJ1-1, with unresolved D. CDR1 MGHDK and CDR2 SYGVNS come from the germline V gene. There are 14 residues in the CDR3. Trimming cost V 0 bases and J 1 base, with 6 bases left between them. CDR3 coding DNA: TGTGCCAGCAGTGAATATGCAGGGAACACTGAAGCTTTCTTT. Residues: CASSEYAGNTEAFF.

This clone was found a few times. The V gene is TRBV6-5, the J gene TRBJ2-3, with D tentatively TRBD2 (6 bases). The germline V and J ends were trimmed by 3 bases and 5 bases, with 12 bases remaining between them. CDR1 MNHEY and CDR2 SVGAGI come from the germline V gene. This CDR3 contains 14 residues. The CDR3: CASSYSLGGDTQYF. The CDR3 DNA reads TGTGCCAGCAGTTATTCACTGGGGGGAGATACGCAGTATTTT.

In its sample, this clone was seen a few times. The rearrangement links TRBV2 to TRBJ1-1; D not certain. The V gene's germline CDR1 is SNHLY and CDR2 FYNNEI. The V end lost 9 bases, the J end lost 5 bases, and 10 bases lay between the germline ends. CDR3 length: 11 amino acids. The chain's CDR3 is CARTELTEAFF. CDR3 sequence (DNA): TGTGCCAGGACGGAGCTAACTGAAGCTTTCTTT.

This clone was observed a single time. Germline and junction disagree at one end, which may indicate a read error. This chain links TRBV5-6 with TRBJ2-1; 9 bases match TRBD1. Germline-derived CDR1 and CDR2 are SGHDT and YYEEEE. The CDR3 covers 12 residues. CDR3 in DNA: TGTGCCAGCAGCGTTACGGACAGGGGAAGGGTCTTC. Residues: CASSVTDRGRVF.

This chain joins TRBV6-5 and TRBJ1-1, with D unclear. Between the trimmed V and J ends, which lost 1 base and 4 bases, there was a span of 10 bases. The CDR3 sequence is 14 residues long. CDR1 and CDR2 (germline): MNHEY, SVGAGI. The CDR3 DNA reads as TGTGCCAGCAGTTACTTTGGCAGGATCACTGAAGCTTTCTTT. It encodes CASSYFGRITEAFF.

This clone was seen only once. This chain joins TRBV29-1 and TRBJ2-7, with D possibly matching TRBD2 (6 bases). Germline V gene sequence: CDR1 SQVTM, CDR2 ANQGSEA. The V end was cut by 5 bases, the J end by 9 bases, with 14 bases between. The CDR3 covers 11 residues. In DNA form, the CDR3 reads TGCAGCGTTCGGGGGAGAACGGGGCAGTACTTC. Amino acids: CSVRGRTGQYF.

The rearrangement uses TRBV6-8 and TRBJ1-4; 7 nucleotides agree with TRBD1. The CDR3 totals 15 residues. Trimming at V came to 6 bases and at J to 6 bases, leaving 10 bases not matched to a gene. CDR1 MNHGY and CDR2 SAAAGT come from the germline V gene. The CDR3 nucleotides are TGTGCCAGCAGGGGAAACAGGGGAGGAGATGAAAAACTGTTTTTT. It is translated as CASRGNRGGDEKLFF.

The genes are TRBV10-3 and TRBJ1-2, with TRBD1 matching 7 bases. CDR3 length: 15 amino acids. Germline assignment: CDR1 ENHRY and CDR2 SYGVKD. Trimming took 2 bases from V and 8 from J; bases not matched to a gene: 11. The CDR3 reads CAISEPETGLKGYTF. The CDR3 DNA is TGTGCCATCAGTGAGCCTGAGACAGGGTTAAAGGGCTACACCTTC.

This rearrangement joins TRBV10-3 to TRBJ2-7; the D gene is possibly TRBD1 (6 bases). The CDR3 sequence is 16 residues long. Trimming stripped 2 bases from V and 5 bases from J, with 19 bases between. Germline loops: CDR1 ENHRY, CDR2 SYGVKD. The CDR3 DNA reads TGTGCCATCAGTGAGGGGACATTTTTCAGCCGGGACGAGCAGTACTTC. It translates to CAISEGTFFSRDEQYF.